One and the same sample provided the 28 T cell receptor beta chains below, sequenced in a study of beta chain features in type 1 diabetes. General study points: All four CD4+ subsets of Type 1 diabetes patients contained TCRB CDR3s that were moderately but significantly shorter.

Their cognate antigens are unknown. Expressed TCRB transcripts were sequenced after all isolated RNA was converted to cDNA. TCRdb's copy holds only in-frame clones and misses some; the assay was immunoSEQ multiplex PCR. The sample has 500,000 to 650,000 clones, 9.5% to 15% seen once. The sample comprised naive CD4+ T cells from blood. The source of these receptors is a man in his thirties or forties with type 1 diabetes.

The chain has TRBV18 and TRBJ2-7; D call uncertain. V was shortened by 3 bases and J by 2 bases, with 8 bases between the two germline ends. CDR3 length equals 13 residues. Germline CDR1 and CDR2: KGHSH and LQKENI. The CDR3 is CASSPTPPYEQYF. The CDR3 DNA is TGTGCCAGCTCACCGACTCCGCCCTACGAGCAGTACTTC.

Only a few counts were recorded for this clone. The CDR3 DNA sequence: TGTGCCAGCAGCCAAGCGTCGGAGATCCCCACAGATACGCAGTATTTT. Protein product: CASSQASEIPTDTQYF. The J gene is TRBJ2-3, the V gene TRBV4-2; D remains ambiguous. V was cut by 1 base and J by 2 bases, with 13 bases left in between. CDR1 and CDR2 (germline): LGHNA, YNFKEQ. The CDR3 contains 16 residues.

This rearrangement joins TRBV5-1 to TRBJ1-2; no reliable D call. Deletions cut 4 bases from V and 4 bases from J, with 20 bases between. CDR1 is SGHRS, CDR2 YFSETQ, per germline. CDR3 length: 16 residues. CDR3 region: CASSPEGSYPIYGYTF. The CDR3 DNA reads TGCGCCAGCAGCCCGGAGGGCAGTTATCCTATCTATGGCTACACCTTC.

The CDR3 bases are TGCGCCAGCAGCCTGACAGGGGGATCTTACACCGGGGAGCTGTTTTTT. Encoded protein: CASSLTGGSYTGELFF. The chain recombines TRBV5-1 with TRBJ2-2; 9 nucleotides line up with TRBD1. The CDR3 is 16 amino acids. The V gene end was trimmed by 4 bases and the J gene end by 3 bases; junction bases not matched to a gene: 7. Germline V gene lookup returns CDR1 SGHRS and CDR2 YFSETQ.

The chain employs TRBV29-1 and TRBJ1-5; D is unresolved. Germline CDR1 SQVTM, CDR2 ANQGSEA. The CDR3 is 15 residues long. Trimming took off 4 bases at V and 5 bases at J, with 18 bases between the two ends. CDR3 loop: CSVVVGLAGDQPQHF. The CDR3 bases are TGCAGCGTTGTGGTTGGGTTAGCCGGTGATCAGCCCCAGCATTTT.

To note about this clone: The same CDR3 can be traced to other DNA sequences in this sample. The chain recombines TRBV7-2 with TRBJ2-1; a weak D match, TRBD2 (5 bases). V was cut by 6 bases and J by 0 bases, with 6 bases left in between. The CDR3 covers 13 residues. CDR1 is SGHTA and CDR2 is FQGNSA in the germline V gene. CDR3: CASRRDSYNEQFF. The DNA of the CDR3 is TGTGCCAGCAGACGGGACTCCTACAATGAGCAGTTCTTC.

This chain joins TRBV9 and TRBJ1-1; D unclear. Looked up from germline, CDR1 is SGDLS and CDR2 is YYNGEE. Trimming took off 0 bases at V and 2 bases at J, with 14 bases between the two ends. The CDR3 totals 16 residues. Here the CDR3 reads CASSVAIGDFNTEAFF. CDR3 nucleotide sequence: TGTGCCAGCAGCGTAGCTATCGGGGATTTCAACACTGAAGCTTTCTTT.

In its sample, this clone was seen a few times. This chain uses TRBV5-4 with TRBJ2-1, with TRBD2 as a possible D gene (6 bases). The germline gives CDR1 SGHNT, CDR2 YYREEE (reference sequence). Trimming removed 4 bases from V and 10 bases from J, with 18 bases in between. The CDR3 sequence is 14 residues long. The CDR3 nucleotides are TGTGCCAGCAGCACCAGTAGGTCGGGGGACGAGCAGTTCTTC. Residues: CASSTSRSGDEQFF. Filled out from reference TRBV5-4 and TRBJ2-1, the complete variable domain reads ETGVTQSPTHLIKTRGQQVTLRCSSQSGHNTVSWYQQALGQGPQFIFQYYREEENGRGNFPPRFSGLQFPNYSSELNVNALELDDSALYLCASSTSRSGDEQFFGPGTRLTVL.

This clone appeared a few times. V usage is TRBV29-1 and J usage is TRBJ1-4; D is unresolved. The germline V and J ends were trimmed by 4 bases and 7 bases, with 10 bases remaining between them. Germline V gene data show CDR1 as SQVTM and CDR2 as ANQGSEA. The CDR3 spans 12 residues. DNA for the CDR3: TGCAGCGTTGCGGTCGGGAGTGAAAAACTGTTTTTT. Translating it yields CSVAVGSEKLFF.

This clone was observed a handful of times. This rearrangement joins TRBV2 to TRBJ2-3; D is unclear. The CDR3 totals 12 residues. V was cut by 5 bases and J by 0 bases, with 3 bases left in between. Germline CDR1 is SNHLY and CDR2 is FYNNEI. The CDR3 sequence: CASSISTDTQYF. As DNA, the CDR3 is TGTGCCAGCAGTATAAGCACAGATACGCAGTATTTT. Looking up the rest from reference TRBV2 and TRBJ2-3 gives the full variable domain: EPEVTQTPSHQVTQMGQEVILRCVPISNHLYFYWYRQILGQKVEFLVSFYNNEISEKSEIFDDQFSVERPDGSNFTLKIRSTKLEDSAMYFCASSISTDTQYFGPGTRLTVL.

V gene TRBV25-1 combines with J gene TRBJ2-6; D is undetermined. Germline V gives CDR1 MGHDK, CDR2 SYGVNS. The CDR3 runs 16 residues. Trimming pared 1 base from V and 0 bases from J, leaving 7 bases between. The CDR3 loop reads CASSESRSSGANVLTF. The CDR3 bases are TGTGCCAGCAGTGAATCCCGGTCCTCTGGGGCCAACGTCCTGACTTTC.

This clone turned up a few times. The genes are TRBV7-2 and TRBJ2-7; D perhaps matches TRBD1 (6 bases). Trimming stripped 3 bases from V and 2 bases from J, with 8 bases between. This CDR3 has 13 amino acids. CDR1 SGHTA and CDR2 FQGNSA come from the germline V gene. The CDR3 region is CASSFRGPYEQYF. The CDR3 nucleotides are TGTGCCAGCAGCTTCAGGGGTCCCTACGAGCAGTACTTC.

A few counts support this clone. This chain joins TRBV7-9 and TRBJ2-4, with 7 positions matching TRBD1. Germline-derived CDR1 and CDR2 are SEHNR and FQNEAQ (reference sequence). The CDR3 runs 12 residues. Losses at the gene ends were 5 bases for V and 6 bases for J; bases not matched to a gene: 1. CDR3 in DNA: TGTGCCAGCAGCCCAGGGGGAAACATTCAGTACTTC. Translation: CASSPGGNIQYF.

This clone turned up a few times. J is TRBJ1-2 and V is TRBV7-2; tentatively, D is TRBD1 (5 bases). The V gene lost 4 bases and the J gene lost 10 bases, with 19 bases spanning the gap. The CDR3 runs 14 residues. CDR1 SGHTA and CDR2 FQGNSA come from the germline V gene. CDR3 sequence reads: CASSSTQENTDYTF. The CDR3 nucleotides read TGTGCCAGCAGCTCAACACAGGAAAATACGGACTACACCTTC.

This chain uses TRBV28 with TRBJ2-7, with D unresolved. The germline V and J ends were trimmed by 7 bases and 5 bases, with 12 bases remaining between them. The CDR3 runs 12 residues. Germline CDR1 MDHEN, CDR2 SYDVKM. As DNA, the CDR3 is TGTGCCAGCAATCTAATGGCCCACGAGCAGTACTTC. Translating it yields CASNLMAHEQYF.

The chain carries TRBV7-9 and TRBJ2-7; 7 bases map to TRBD1. The CDR3 totals 13 residues. Germline CDR1 is SEHNR and CDR2 is FQNEAQ (reference sequence). The V and J ends lost 7 bases and 7 bases, in that order; junction bases with no gene match: 10. The CDR3 here is CASTEQGKWEQYF. The DNA for the CDR3 is TGTGCCAGCACTGAACAGGGGAAGTGGGAGCAGTACTTC.

This clone was counted a few times. V usage is TRBV7-2 and J usage is TRBJ1-2, with 8 positions matching TRBD1. The CDR3 contains 17 residues. The germline gives CDR1 SGHTA, CDR2 FQGNSA. V lost 4 bases to trimming and J lost 2 bases; unmatched junction nucleotides: 12. CDR3: CASSSPISRGRNYGYTF. CDR3 bases: TGTGCCAGCAGCTCCCCGATATCCAGGGGGCGAAACTATGGCTACACCTTC. Together with reference TRBV7-2 and TRBJ1-2, the CDR3 gives the full variable domain: GAGVSQSPSNKVTEKGKDVELRCDPISGHTALYWYRQSLGQGLEFLIYFQGNSAPDKSGLPSDRFSAERTGGSVSTLTIQRTQQEDSAVYLCASSSPISRGRNYGYTFGSGTRLTVV.

The rearrangement joins TRBV7-9 to TRBJ2-5, with TRBD1 matching 10 bases. After removal of 5 bases from V and 5 bases from J, the junction contained 8 bases not matched to a gene. Looked up from germline, CDR1 is SEHNR and CDR2 is FQNEAQ (reference sequence). The CDR3 covers 15 residues. Here the CDR3 DNA reads TGTGCCAGCAGCGTGGGACAGGGGTTATCGGAGACCCAGTACTTC. Encoded protein: CASSVGQGLSETQYF.

This clone came up a few times. This chain joins TRBV6-5 and TRBJ2-5, with 10 positions matching TRBD1. J lost 4 bases, V lost 6 bases, and 5 bases had no gene match. This CDR3 is 14 amino acids long. Germline loops: CDR1 MNHEY, CDR2 SVGAGI. The CDR3, as DNA: TGTGCCAGCAGGCCCGGGACAGGGGTAGAGACCCAGTACTTC. Amino acid sequence: CASRPGTGVETQYF.

In its sample, this clone was seen a few times. The chain uses TRBV2 and TRBJ2-5; TRBD1 agrees at 9 bases. This CDR3 is 15 amino acids long. CDR1 is SNHLY, CDR2 FYNNEI, per germline. J gave up 3 bases and V 5 bases, and 7 bases lay outside the gene matches. Here the CDR3 reads CASSPLTGGEETQYF. The CDR3 DNA follows: TGTGCCAGCAGTCCCCTGACAGGGGGGGAAGAGACCCAGTACTTC. The full variable domain, rest sourced from reference TRBV2 and TRBJ2-5, is EPEVTQTPSHQVTQMGQEVILRCVPISNHLYFYWYRQILGQKVEFLVSFYNNEISEKSEIFDDQFSVERPDGSNFTLKIRSTKLEDSAMYFCASSPLTGGEETQYFGPGTRLLVL.

The V gene is TRBV11-1, the J gene TRBJ2-1; 7 bases fit TRBD1. V was pared by 5 bases and J by 3 bases, with 7 bases of the junction left unmatched. This CDR3 has 15 amino acids. Germline V gives CDR1 SGHAT, CDR2 FQDESV (reference sequence). The CDR3 spells CASSVGTAFYNEQFF. The CDR3 DNA reads TGTGCCAGCAGCGTCGGGACAGCCTTCTACAATGAGCAGTTCTTC.

The CDR3 sequence is CASSPTPGQGYSPLHF. In DNA form, the CDR3 reads TGTGCCAGCTCACCGACCCCGGGACAGGGGTACTCACCCCTCCACTTT. The J gene is TRBJ1-6, the V gene TRBV18, with 10 bases matching TRBD1. Germline CDR1 and CDR2: KGHSH and LQKENI. This CDR3 contains 16 residues. V was clipped by 3 bases and J by 10 bases; unmatched bases: 9.

This clone was seen more than once but under ten times. This rearrangement joins TRBV9 to TRBJ2-3; 8 bases align to TRBD1. The germline CDR1 and CDR2 sequences are SGDLS and YYNGEE. Trimming took 0 bases from V and 2 from J; bases not matched to a gene: 11. The CDR3 runs to 18 residues. The CDR3 spells CASSVERQGTSNTDTQYF. DNA of the CDR3: TGTGCCAGCAGCGTAGAGAGACAGGGGACTTCCAACACAGATACGCAGTATTTT. Supplemented by reference TRBV9 and TRBJ2-3, the full variable domain reads DSGVTQTPKHLITATGQRVTLRCSPRSGDLSVYWYQQSLDQGLQFLIQYYNGEERAKGNILERFSAQQFPDLHSELNLSSLELGDSALYFCASSVERQGTSNTDTQYFGPGTRLTVL.

A few counts support this clone. The chain joins TRBV7-3 to TRBJ1-2, with D perhaps matching TRBD1 (6 bases). V was pared by 5 bases and J by 0 bases, with 16 bases between. CDR1 is SGHTA, CDR2 FQGTGA, per germline. The length of the CDR3 is 16 residues. CDR3 residues: CASSPTRDTANYGYTF. Written as DNA, the CDR3 is TGTGCCAGCAGCCCCACAAGGGACACCGCTAACTATGGCTACACCTTC.

The sample holds a few counts of this clone. V gene TRBV20-1 combines with J gene TRBJ1-3, with no clear D. Germline lookup yields CDR1 DFQATT and CDR2 SNEGSKA (reference sequence). The CDR3 totals 11 residues. Trimming shortened V by 0 bases and J by 14 bases, and 11 bases separated the two germline ends. The CDR3 DNA sequence: TGCAGTGCTAGAGATGTGGGGTTGGTATATTTT. It is translated as CSARDVGLVYF.

V gene TRBV7-2 combines with J gene TRBJ1-1; weak D call: TRBD1 (6 bases). Per germline, CDR1 SGHTA and CDR2 FQGNSA. The CDR3 is 14 residues long. Trimming removed 3 bases from V and 7 bases from J, with 15 bases in between. Written as DNA, the CDR3 is TGTGCCAGCAGCTTTCGACAGGTAGCCCGTGAAGCTTTCTTT. Translated: CASSFRQVAREAFF. Variable domain in full (rest from reference TRBV7-2 and TRBJ1-1): GAGVSQSPSNKVTEKGKDVELRCDPISGHTALYWYRQSLGQGLEFLIYFQGNSAPDKSGLPSDRFSAERTGGSVSTLTIQRTQQEDSAVYLCASSFRQVAREAFFGQGTRLTVV.

The CDR3 reads CASSLSSGLTGELFF. DNA for the CDR3: TGTGCCAGCTCACTATCTTCGGGGCTAACCGGGGAGCTGTTTTTT. The chain has TRBV18 and TRBJ2-2; D is possibly TRBD1 or TRBD2 (5 bases each). Trimming removed 4 bases from V and 5 bases from J, with 14 bases in between. Germline CDR1 KGHSH, CDR2 LQKENI. The CDR3 runs 15 residues.

This clone occurred a few times. The rearrangement uses TRBV2 and TRBJ2-1, with D maybe TRBD1 (6 bases). The CDR3 loop spans 13 amino acids. V gave up 5 bases and J gave up 5 bases, with 10 bases separating them. Per germline, CDR1 SNHLY and CDR2 FYNNEI. The CDR3 nucleotides read TGTGCCAGCAGTCCGGACAGCGACAATGAGCAGTTCTTC. Protein sequence: CASSPDSDNEQFF.